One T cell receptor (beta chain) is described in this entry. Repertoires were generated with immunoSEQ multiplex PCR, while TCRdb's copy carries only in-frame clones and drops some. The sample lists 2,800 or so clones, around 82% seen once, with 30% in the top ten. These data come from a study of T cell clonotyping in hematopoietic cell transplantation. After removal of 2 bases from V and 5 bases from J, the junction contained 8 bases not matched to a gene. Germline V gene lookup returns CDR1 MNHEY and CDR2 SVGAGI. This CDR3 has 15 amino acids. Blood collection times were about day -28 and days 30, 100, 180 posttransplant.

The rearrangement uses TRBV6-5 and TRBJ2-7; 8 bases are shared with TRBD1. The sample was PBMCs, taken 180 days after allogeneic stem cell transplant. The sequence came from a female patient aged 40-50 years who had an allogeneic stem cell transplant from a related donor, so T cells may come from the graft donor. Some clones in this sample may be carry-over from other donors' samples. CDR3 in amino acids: CASSYAQGAIDEQYF. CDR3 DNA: TGTGCCAGCAGTTACGCCCAGGGGGCTATCGACGAGCAGTACTTC.